This record concerns one T cell receptor (beta chain) sequence. Its antigen remains unidentified. V was pared by 2 bases and J by 3 bases, with 9 bases of the junction left unmatched. The length of the CDR3 is 18 residues. Germline CDR1 KGHSH, CDR2 LQKENI. This record comes from a study of T cell responses to AZD1222 COVID-19 vaccine. Study-wide results and limits: Two doses of AZD1222 preceded a rise in Spike-specific TCR breadth and depth.

Using immunoSEQ multiplex PCR, the repertoire was profiled, and TCRdb retains in-frame clones only, with some absent. The sample consists of 130,000 to 150,000 clones, under 95% of them appearing once. The sample was peripheral blood, taken on day 0 of AZD1222 vaccination. The clonotype was recovered from an adult in good health. The rearrangement uses TRBV18 and TRBJ1-5, with 11 bases lining up with TRBD1. The CDR3 sequence: CASSPGTGGGGANQPQHF. CDR3 sequence (DNA): TGTGCCAGCTCACCAGGGACAGGGGGTGGAGGGGCCAATCAGCCCCAGCATTTT.